This TCR beta chain was retrieved from a study of tumor and adjacent non-tumor tissue in lung cancer. The wider study: The cohort had under 15 adenocarcinoma, 2 squamous cell and 1 small cell patients. The patients, roughly eleven men and 5 or 6 women, were about 30 to 76 with stage I to III disease.

Three rounds of nested PCR, following a modified ARM-PCR protocol, produced the TCRbeta library. MiXCR, applied by TCRdb to the multiplex PCR reads, yields one record per CDR3 protein. The table shows over 80,000 distinct CDR3 sequences, with less than 85% occurring only once. This clonotype is labeled medium-sized. Its antigen is unknown. Findings of the study overall: Patients with more diverse tumor TCRs had worse survival. Tumor repertoires had a smaller top 100 clone share than normal lung.

No cell sorting was done before RNA was extracted from the tissue. Distant lung tissue was collected more than 3 cm away from the tumor edge. The sequence came from a man in his 60s with small cell lung cancer. The specimen was distant non-tumor lung tissue.

The CDR3 sequence is CSVELAGVVSNEQFF. The CDR3 region has the DNA TGCAGCGTGGAACTAGCGGGAGTAGTAAGTAATGAGCAGTTCTTC. The chain has TRBV29-1 and TRBJ2-1; 11 bases agree with TRBD2. The germline gives CDR1 SQVTM, CDR2 ANQGSEA. V shed 6 bases and J 7 bases; nucleotides not matched to a gene: 11. This CDR3 has 15 residues.